This entry features one T cell receptor beta chain sequence. CDR1 SGHRS and CDR2 YFSETQ come from the germline V gene. The V gene lost 0 bases and the J gene lost 4 bases, with 10 bases spanning the gap. CDR3 length: 15 amino acids. This entry belongs to a study of blood T cell repertoires in COVID-19. Profiling relied on immunoSEQ multiplex PCR, and the TCRdb table lists in-frame clones only, not all of them. The sample yields about 220,000 clones, about four fifths seen once. Sequences were obtained from PBMCs or T cells enriched from blood (not recorded which). The TCR originated in a woman aged 40 to 49 who had been exposed to COVID-19. The rearrangement links TRBV5-1 to TRBJ2-2; D is unresolved. The CDR3 DNA reads as TGCGCCAGCAGCTTGGGGAGAGCAAGCACCGGGGAGCTGTTTTTT. The encoded protein is CASSLGRASTGELFF.